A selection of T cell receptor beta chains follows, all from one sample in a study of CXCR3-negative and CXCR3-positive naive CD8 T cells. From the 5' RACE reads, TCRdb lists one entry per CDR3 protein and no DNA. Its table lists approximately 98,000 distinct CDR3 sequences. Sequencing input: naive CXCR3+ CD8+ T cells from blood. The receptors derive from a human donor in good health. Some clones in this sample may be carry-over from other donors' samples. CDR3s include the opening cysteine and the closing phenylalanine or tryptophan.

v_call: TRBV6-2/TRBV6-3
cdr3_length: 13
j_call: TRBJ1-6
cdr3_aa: CAIRDRDHSPLHF

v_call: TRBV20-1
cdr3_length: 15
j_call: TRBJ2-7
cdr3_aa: CSAMRAREGDYEQYF

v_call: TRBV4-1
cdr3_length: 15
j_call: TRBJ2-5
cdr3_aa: CASSQRTRGEETQYF

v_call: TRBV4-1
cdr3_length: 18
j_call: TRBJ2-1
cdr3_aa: CASSQEVVAESSYNEQFF

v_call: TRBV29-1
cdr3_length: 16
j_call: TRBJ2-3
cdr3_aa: CSAPGGGGWRTDTQYF

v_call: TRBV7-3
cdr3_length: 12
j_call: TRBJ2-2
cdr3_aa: CASSLMAGELFF

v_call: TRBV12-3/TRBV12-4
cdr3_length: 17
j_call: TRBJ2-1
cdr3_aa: CASSFFVYQQVNNEQFF

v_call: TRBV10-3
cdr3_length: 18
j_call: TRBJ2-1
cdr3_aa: CAISDLTSGGPSYNEQFF

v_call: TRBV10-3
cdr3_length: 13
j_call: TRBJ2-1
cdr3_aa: CAVGQGNYNEQFF

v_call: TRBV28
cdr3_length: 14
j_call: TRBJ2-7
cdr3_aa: CASSSRGSPYEQYF

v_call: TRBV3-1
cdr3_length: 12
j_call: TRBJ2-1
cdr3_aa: CASSQHGDEQFF

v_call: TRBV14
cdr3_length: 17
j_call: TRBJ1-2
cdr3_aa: CASSQLFGTPENYGYTF

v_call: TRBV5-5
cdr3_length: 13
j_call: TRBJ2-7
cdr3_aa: CASSLLPEDEQYF

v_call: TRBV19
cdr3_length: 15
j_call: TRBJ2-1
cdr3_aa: CASRSTGGGLGEQFF

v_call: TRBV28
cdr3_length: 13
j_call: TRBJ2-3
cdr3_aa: CATRGRVADTQYF

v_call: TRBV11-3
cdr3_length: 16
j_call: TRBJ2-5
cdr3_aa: CASSSYRQGDQETQYF

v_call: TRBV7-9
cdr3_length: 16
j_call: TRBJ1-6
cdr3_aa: CASSTLQGRNSSPLHF

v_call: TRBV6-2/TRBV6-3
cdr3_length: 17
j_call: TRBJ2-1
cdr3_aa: CASSHPRTGGRWNEQFF

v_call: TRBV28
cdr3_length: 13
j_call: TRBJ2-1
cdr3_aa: CASSFSGNNEQFF

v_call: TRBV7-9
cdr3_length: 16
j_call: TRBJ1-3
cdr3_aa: CASSWNWTGSGNTICF

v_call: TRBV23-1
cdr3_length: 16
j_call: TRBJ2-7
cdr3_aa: CASMGGTSGSPYEQYF

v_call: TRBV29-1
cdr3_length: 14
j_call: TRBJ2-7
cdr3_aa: CSVEDTTGFNEQYF

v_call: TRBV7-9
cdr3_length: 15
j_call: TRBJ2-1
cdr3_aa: CASSQTWSSYNEQFF

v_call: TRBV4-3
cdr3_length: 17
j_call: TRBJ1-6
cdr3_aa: CASSQDSTGGNNSPLHF

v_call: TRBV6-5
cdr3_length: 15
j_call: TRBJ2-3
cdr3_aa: CASSYSVGSTDTQYF

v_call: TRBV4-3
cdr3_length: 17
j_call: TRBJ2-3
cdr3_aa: CASSQVLAGGPTDTQYF

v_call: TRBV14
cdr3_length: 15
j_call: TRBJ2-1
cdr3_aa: CAGSQLAGSYNEQFF

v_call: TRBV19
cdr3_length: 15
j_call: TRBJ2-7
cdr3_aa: CASSIWHQISYEQYF

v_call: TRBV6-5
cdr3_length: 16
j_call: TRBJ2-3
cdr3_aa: CASSPRQFLSTDTQYF

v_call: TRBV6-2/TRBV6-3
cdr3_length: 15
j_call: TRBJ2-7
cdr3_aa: CASSYSDGGSYEQYF

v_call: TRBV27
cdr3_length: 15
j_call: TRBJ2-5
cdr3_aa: CASSFRFNRQETQYF

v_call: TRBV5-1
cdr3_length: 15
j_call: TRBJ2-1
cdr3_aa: CASSLRVAGENEQFF

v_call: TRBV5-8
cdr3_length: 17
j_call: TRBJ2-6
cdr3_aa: CASSASSGLSGANVLTF

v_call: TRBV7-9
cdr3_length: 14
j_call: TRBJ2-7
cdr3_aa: CASSTTGYAYEQYF

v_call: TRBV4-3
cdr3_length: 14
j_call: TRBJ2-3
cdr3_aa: CASSQTGAADTQYF

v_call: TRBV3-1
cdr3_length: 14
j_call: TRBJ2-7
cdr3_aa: CASSQLGQGYEQYF

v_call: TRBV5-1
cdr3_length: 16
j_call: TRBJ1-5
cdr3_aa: CASSLVGTGGNQPQHF

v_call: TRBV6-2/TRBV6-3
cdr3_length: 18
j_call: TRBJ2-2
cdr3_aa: CASSPGARGLSNTGELFF

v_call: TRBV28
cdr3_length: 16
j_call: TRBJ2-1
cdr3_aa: CASSSGGPVSYNEQFF

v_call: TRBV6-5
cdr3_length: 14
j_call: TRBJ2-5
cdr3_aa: CASSYGGGQETQYF

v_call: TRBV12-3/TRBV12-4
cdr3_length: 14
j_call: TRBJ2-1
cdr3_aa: CASSLESGYNEQFF

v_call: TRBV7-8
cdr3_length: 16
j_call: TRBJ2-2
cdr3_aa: CASSLLRGRATGELFF

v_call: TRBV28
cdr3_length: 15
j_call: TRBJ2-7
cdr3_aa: CASSPPPAGSYEQYF

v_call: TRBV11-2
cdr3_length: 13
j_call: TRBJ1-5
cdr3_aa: CASSSQARQPQHF

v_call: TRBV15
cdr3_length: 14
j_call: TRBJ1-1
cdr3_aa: CATSPRTRATEAFF

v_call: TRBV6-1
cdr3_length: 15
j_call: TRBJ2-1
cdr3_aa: CASRPARGGYNEQFF

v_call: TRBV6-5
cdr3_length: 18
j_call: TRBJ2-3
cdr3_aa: CASSSNGYAGWGTDTQYF

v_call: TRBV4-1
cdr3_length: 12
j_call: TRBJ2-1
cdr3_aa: CASSQDKNEQFF